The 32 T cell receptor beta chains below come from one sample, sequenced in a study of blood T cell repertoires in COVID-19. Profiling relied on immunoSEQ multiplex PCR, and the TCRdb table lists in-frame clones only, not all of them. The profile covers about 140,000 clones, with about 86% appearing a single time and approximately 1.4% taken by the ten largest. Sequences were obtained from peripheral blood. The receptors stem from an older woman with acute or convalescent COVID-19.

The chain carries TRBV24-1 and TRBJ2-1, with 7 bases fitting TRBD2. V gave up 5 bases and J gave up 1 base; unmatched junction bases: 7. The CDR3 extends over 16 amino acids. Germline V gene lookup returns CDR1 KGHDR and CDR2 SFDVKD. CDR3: CATSGLGGGSYNEQFF. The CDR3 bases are TGTGCCACCAGTGGCCTTGGGGGGGGGTCCTACAATGAGCAGTTCTTC.

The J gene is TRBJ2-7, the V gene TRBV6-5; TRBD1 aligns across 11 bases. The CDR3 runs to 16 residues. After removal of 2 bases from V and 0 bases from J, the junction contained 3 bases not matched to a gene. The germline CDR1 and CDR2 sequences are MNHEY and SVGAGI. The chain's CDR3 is CASSYTGTGGSYEQYF. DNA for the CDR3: TGTGCCAGCAGTTACACCGGGACAGGGGGCTCCTACGAGCAGTACTTC.

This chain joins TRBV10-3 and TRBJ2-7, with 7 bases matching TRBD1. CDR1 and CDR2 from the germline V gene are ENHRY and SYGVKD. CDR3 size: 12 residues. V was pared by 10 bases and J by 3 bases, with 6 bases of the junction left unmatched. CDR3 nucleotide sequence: TGTGCCACCCGACAGGGTGGCTACGAGCAGTACTTC. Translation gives CATRQGGYEQYF.

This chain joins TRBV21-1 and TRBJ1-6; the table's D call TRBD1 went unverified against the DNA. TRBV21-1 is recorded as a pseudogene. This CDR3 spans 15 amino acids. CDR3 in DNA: TGTGCCAGCAGCAAAGAAGAAGGGGGCGGTCACCCCCTCCACTTT. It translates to CASSKEEGGGHPLHF.

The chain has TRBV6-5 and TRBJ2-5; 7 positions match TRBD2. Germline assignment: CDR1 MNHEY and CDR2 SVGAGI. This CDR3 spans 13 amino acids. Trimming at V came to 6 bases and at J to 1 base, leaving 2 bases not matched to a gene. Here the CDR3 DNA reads TGTGCCAGCAGAGGGACTATCCAAGAGACCCAGTACTTC. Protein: CASRGTIQETQYF.

The CDR3 is CASSPPGIYGYTF. In DNA, the CDR3 is TGTGCCAGCAGCCCACCGGGGATCTATGGCTACACCTTC. The V call is TRBV3-1 (or the pseudogene TRBV3-2), the J call TRBJ1-2; D is uncertain. This CDR3 is built from 13 residues. From germline, CDR1 is LGHDT and CDR2 YNNKEL (reference sequence). With 4 bases removed from V and 4 bases from J, the gap between germline ends came to 10 bases.

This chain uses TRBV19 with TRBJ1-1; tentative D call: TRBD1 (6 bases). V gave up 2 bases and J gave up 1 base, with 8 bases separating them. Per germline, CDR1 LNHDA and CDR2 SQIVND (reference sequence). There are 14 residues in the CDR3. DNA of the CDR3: TGTGCCAGTAGTATAAGACAGGCGAACACTGAAGCTTTCTTT. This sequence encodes CASSIRQANTEAFF.

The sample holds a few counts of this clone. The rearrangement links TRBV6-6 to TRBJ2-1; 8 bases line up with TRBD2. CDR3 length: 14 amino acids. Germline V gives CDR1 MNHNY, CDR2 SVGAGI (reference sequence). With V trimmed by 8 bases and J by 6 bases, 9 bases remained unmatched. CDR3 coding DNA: TGTGCCAGCTTAGTAGCGGGGACCTTCAATGAGCAGTTCTTC. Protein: CASLVAGTFNEQFF.

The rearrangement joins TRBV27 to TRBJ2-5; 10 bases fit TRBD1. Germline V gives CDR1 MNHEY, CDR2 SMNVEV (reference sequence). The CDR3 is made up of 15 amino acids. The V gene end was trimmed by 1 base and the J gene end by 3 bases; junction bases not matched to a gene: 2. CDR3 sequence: CASSLWDRGKETQYF. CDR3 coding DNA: TGTGCCAGCAGTTTATGGGACAGGGGAAAAGAGACCCAGTACTTC.

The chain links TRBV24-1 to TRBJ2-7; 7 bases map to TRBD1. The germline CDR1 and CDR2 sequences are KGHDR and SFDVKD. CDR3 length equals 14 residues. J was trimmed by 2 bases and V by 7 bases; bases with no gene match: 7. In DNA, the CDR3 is TGTGCCACCAGCCCCGGACAGGCAACCTACGAGCAGTACTTC. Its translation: CATSPGQATYEQYF.

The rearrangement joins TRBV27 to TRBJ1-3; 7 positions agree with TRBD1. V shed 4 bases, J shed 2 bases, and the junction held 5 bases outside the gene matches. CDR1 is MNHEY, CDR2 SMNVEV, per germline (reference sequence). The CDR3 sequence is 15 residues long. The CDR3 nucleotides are TGTGCCAGCAGTTCTAACCAGGGGGCTGGAAACACCATATATTTT. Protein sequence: CASSSNQGAGNTIYF.

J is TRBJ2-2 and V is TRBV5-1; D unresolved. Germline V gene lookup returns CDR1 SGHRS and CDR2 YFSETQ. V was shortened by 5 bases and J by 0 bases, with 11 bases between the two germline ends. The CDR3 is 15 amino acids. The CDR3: CASRGPASNTGELFF. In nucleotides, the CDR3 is TGCGCCAGCAGGGGCCCAGCCTCGAACACCGGGGAGCTGTTTTTT.

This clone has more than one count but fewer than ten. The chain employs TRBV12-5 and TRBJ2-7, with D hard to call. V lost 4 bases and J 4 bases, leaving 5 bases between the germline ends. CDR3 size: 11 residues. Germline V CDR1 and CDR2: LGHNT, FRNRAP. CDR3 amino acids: CASGSFYEQYF. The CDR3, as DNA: TGTGCTAGTGGTTCGTTTTACGAGCAGTACTTC.

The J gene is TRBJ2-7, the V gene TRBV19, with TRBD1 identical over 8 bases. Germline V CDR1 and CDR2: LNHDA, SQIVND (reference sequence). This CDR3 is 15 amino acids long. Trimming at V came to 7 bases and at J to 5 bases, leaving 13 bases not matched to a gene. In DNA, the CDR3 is TGTGCCAGTACCCCGGTGGCAGGGGGCACCCACGAGCAGTACTTC. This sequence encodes CASTPVAGGTHEQYF. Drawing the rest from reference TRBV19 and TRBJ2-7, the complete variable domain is DGGITQSPKYLFRKEGQNVTLSCEQNLNHDAMYWYRQDPGQGLRLIYYSQIVNDFQKGDIAEGYSVSREKKESFPLTVTSAQKNPTAFYLCASTPVAGGTHEQYFGPGTRLTVT.

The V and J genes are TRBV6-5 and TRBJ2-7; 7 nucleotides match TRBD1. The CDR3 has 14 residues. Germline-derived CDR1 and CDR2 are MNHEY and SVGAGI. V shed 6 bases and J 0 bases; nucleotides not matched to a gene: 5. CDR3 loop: CASRGQPGSYEQYF. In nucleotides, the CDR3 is TGTGCCAGCAGGGGACAGCCCGGCTCCTACGAGCAGTACTTC.

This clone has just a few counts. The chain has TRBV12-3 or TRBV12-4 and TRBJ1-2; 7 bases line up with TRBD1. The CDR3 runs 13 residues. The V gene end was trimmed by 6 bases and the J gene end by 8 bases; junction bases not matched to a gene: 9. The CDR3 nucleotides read TGTGCCAGCAGGGATGACAGGGAAGAGGGCTACACCTTC. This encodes CASRDDREEGYTF.

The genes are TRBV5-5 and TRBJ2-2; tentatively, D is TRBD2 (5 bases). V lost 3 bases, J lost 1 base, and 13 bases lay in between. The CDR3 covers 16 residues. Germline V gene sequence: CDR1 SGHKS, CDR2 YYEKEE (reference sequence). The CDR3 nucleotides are TGTGCCAGCAGCTCCCGCCCGGGGATGAACACCGGGGAGCTGTTTTTT. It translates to CASSSRPGMNTGELFF. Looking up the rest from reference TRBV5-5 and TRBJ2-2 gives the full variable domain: DAGVTQSPTHLIKTRGQQVTLRCSPISGHKSVSWYQQVLGQGPQFIFQYYEKEERGRGNFPDRFSARQFPNYSSELNVNALLLGDSALYLCASSSRPGMNTGELFFGEGSRLTVL.

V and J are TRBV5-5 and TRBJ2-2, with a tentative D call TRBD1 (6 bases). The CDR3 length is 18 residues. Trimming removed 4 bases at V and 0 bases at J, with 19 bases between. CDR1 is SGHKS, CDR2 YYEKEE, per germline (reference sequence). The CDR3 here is CASSPTPVQGPNTGELFF. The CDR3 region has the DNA TGTGCCAGCAGCCCGACGCCGGTACAGGGACCGAACACCGGGGAGCTGTTTTTT.

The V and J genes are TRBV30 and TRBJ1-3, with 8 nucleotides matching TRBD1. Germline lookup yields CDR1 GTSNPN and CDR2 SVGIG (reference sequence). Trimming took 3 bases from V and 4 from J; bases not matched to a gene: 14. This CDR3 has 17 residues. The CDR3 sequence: CAWRAAGGAVWGNTIYF. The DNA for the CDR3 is TGTGCCTGGAGAGCGGCAGGGGGCGCCGTGTGGGGAAACACCATATATTTT.

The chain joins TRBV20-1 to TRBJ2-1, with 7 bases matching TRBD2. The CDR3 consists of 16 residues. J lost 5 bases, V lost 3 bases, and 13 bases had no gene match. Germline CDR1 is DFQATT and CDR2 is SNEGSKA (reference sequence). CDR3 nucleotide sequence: TGCAGTGCTAGTGGTTATACGGGAGGCCGCGACAATGAGCAGTTCTTC. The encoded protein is CSASGYTGGRDNEQFF.

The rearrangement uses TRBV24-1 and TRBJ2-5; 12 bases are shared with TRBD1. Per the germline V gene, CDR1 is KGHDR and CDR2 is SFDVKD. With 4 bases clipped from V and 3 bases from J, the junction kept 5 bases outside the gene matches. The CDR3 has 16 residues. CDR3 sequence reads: CATSDPGQGAKETQYF. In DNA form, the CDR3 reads TGTGCCACCAGTGACCCGGGACAGGGGGCTAAAGAGACCCAGTACTTC.

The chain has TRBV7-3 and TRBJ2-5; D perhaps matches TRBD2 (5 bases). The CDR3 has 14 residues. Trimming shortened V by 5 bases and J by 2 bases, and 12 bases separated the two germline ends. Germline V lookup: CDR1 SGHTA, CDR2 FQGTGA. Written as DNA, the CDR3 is TGTGCCAGCAGCCCGGCCGGGGTTCAAGAGACCCAGTACTTC. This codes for CASSPAGVQETQYF.

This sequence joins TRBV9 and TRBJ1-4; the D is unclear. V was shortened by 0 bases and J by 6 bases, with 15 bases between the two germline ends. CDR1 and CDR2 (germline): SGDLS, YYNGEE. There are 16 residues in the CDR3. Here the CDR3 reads CASSVGPGRNDEKLFF. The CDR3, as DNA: TGTGCCAGCAGCGTAGGCCCGGGGAGAAATGATGAAAAACTGTTTTTT. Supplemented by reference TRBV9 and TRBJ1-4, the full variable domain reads DSGVTQTPKHLITATGQRVTLRCSPRSGDLSVYWYQQSLDQGLQFLIQYYNGEERAKGNILERFSAQQFPDLHSELNLSSLELGDSALYFCASSVGPGRNDEKLFFGSGTQLSVL.

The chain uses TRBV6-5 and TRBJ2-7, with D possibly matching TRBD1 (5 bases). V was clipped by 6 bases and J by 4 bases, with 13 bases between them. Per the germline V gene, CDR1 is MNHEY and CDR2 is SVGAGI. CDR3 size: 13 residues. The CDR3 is CASSLQGGYEQYF. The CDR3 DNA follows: TGTGCCAGCAGCCTTCAGGGTGGTTACGAGCAGTACTTC.

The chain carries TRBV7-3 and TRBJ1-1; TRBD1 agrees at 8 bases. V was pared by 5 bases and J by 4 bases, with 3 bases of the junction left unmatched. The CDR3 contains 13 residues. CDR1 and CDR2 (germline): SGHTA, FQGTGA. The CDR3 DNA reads TGTGCCAGCAGCCCTACAGGGGGCACTGAAGCTTTCTTT. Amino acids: CASSPTGGTEAFF.

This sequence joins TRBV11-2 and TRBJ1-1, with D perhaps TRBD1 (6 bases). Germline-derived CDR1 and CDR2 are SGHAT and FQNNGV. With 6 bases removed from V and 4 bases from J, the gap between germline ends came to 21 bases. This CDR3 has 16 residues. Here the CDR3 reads CASSSRQVKWVTEAFF. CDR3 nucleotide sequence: TGTGCCAGCAGTTCCCGACAGGTAAAGTGGGTCACTGAAGCTTTCTTT. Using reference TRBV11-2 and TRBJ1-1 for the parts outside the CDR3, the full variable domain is EAGVAQSPRYKIIEKRQSVAFWCNPISGHATLYWYQQILGQGPKLLIQFQNNGVVDDSQLPKDRFSAERLKGVDSTLKIQPAKLEDSAVYLCASSSRQVKWVTEAFFGQGTRLTVV.

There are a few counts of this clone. The chain's CDR3 is CASSQDSGEGQPQHF. In DNA, the CDR3 is TGTGCCAGCAGCCAAGATTCGGGGGAAGGGCAGCCCCAGCATTTT. The chain employs TRBV4-2 and TRBJ1-5, with a tentative D call TRBD1 (5 bases). The V gene lost 0 bases and the J gene lost 7 bases, with 13 bases spanning the gap. Germline CDR1 is LGHNA and CDR2 is YNFKEQ. The CDR3 length is 15 residues.

CDR3 nucleotide sequence: TGCAGCGCCAGAGGACAGTCCTACGAGCAGTACTTC. It codes for CSARGQSYEQYF. The gene calls are TRBV29-1 and TRBJ2-7, with D perhaps TRBD1 (6 bases). There are 12 residues in the CDR3. Germline V gene sequence: CDR1 SQVTM, CDR2 ANQGSEA. V dropped 7 bases and J dropped 1 base, with 11 bases sitting between them.

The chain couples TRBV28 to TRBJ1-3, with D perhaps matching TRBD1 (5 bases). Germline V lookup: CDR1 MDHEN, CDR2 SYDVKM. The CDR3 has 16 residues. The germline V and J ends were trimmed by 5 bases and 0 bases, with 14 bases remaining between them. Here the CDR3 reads CASSPGGGNSGNTIYF. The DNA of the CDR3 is TGTGCCAGCAGTCCCGGGGGGGGGAACTCTGGAAACACCATATATTTT.

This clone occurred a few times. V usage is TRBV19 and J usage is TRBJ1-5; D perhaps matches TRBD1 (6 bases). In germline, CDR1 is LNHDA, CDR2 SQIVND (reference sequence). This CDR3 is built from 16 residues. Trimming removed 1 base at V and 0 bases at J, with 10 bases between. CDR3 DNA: TGTGCCAGTAGTATAGGCGGGGGCCGTAGCAATCAGCCCCAGCATTTT. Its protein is CASSIGGGRSNQPQHF.

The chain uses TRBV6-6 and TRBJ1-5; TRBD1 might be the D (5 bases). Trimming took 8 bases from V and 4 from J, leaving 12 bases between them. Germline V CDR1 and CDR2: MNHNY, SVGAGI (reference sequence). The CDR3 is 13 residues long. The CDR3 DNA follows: TGTGCCAGCGATGGCAGGGTTAATCAGCCCCAGCATTTT. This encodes CASDGRVNQPQHF.

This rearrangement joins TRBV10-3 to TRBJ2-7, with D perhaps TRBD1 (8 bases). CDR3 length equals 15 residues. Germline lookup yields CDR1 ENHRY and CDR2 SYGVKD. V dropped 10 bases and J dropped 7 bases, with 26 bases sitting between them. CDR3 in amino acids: CATGGFGTGLDEQYF. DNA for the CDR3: TGTGCCACCGGGGGGTTCGGGACAGGACTGGATGAGCAGTACTTC.